One sample yielded the 25 T cell receptor beta chains listed below, sequenced in a study of T-cell memory formation after mild COVID-19. TCRdb reprocessed the 5' RACE reads via MiXCR and lists one record per CDR3 protein. The sample has roughly 560,000 distinct CDR3 sequences, about 20% seen once. What was sequenced was PBMCs or a T cell subset sorted from them (not recorded which). Receptor source: an adult woman who had mild COVID-19 (a few samples of this study predate the infection). Cell type and time point are not known.

The rearrangement uses TRBV6-2 or TRBV6-3 and TRBJ1-1; no firm D call. V lost 7 bases, J lost 4 bases, and 19 bases lay in between. Germline assignment: CDR1 MNHEY and CDR2 SVGEGT. The length of the CDR3 is 15 residues. The CDR3 DNA reads as TGTGCCAGCACCAAGTCGGAGTCGACGGGCACTGAAGCTTTCTTT. This translates into CASTKSESTGTEAFF.

The chain combines TRBV11-3 with TRBJ2-1; 7 bases fit TRBD2. V lost 1 base and J lost 0; bases outside the gene matches: 3. Looked up from germline, CDR1 is SGHNT and CDR2 is YENEEA. The CDR3 has 16 amino acids. CDR3 nucleotide sequence: TGTGCCAGCAGCTTAGGGGACTATCGCTCCTACAATGAGCAGTTCTTC. Translating gives CASSLGDYRSYNEQFF.

A few counts support this clonotype. The chain recombines TRBV7-2 with TRBJ2-2; D ambiguous. Germline CDR1 SGHTA, CDR2 FQGNSA. This CDR3 comprises 15 residues. V lost 2 bases to trimming and J lost 5 bases, with 12 bases between them. CDR3 nucleotide sequence: TGTGCCAGCAGCTTACGGCTAGAATTAACCGGGGAGCTGTTTTTT. Translating gives CASSLRLELTGELFF.

This clonotype has a handful of counts. The chain employs TRBV10-3 and TRBJ2-2; 16 bases align to TRBD2. After removal of 10 bases from V and 7 bases from J, the junction contained 18 bases not matched to a gene. The germline V gene encodes CDR1 ENHRY and CDR2 SYGVKD. The CDR3 spans 19 residues. CDR3: CATAFAPGLAGGRGGELFF. DNA of the CDR3: TGTGCCACTGCGTTTGCCCCGGGACTAGCGGGGGGGCGAGGCGGGGAGCTGTTTTTT.

A single count supports this clonotype. This chain connects TRBV9 to TRBJ2-1; D possibly corresponds to TRBD2 (6 bases). The germline V and J ends were trimmed by 0 bases and 6 bases, with 13 bases remaining between them. Germline V gene lookup returns CDR1 SGDLS and CDR2 YYNGEE. The CDR3 sequence is 15 residues long. CDR3 bases: TGTGCCAGCAGCGTAGAGACGGGAGTAGGCAATGAGCAGTTCTTC. This sequence encodes CASSVETGVGNEQFF.

The chain has TRBV29-1 and TRBJ1-4; possibly TRBD1 for D (5 bases). The V end lost 4 bases, the J end lost 8 bases, and 11 bases lay between the germline ends. The CDR3 spans 12 residues. Germline CDR1 and CDR2: SQVTM and ANQGSEA. The CDR3 loop is CSVGGGREKLFF. Written as DNA, the CDR3 is TGCAGCGTTGGGGGGGGGAGAGAAAAACTGTTTTTT.

DNA of the CDR3: TGTGCCAGCAGCTTACCTAGCGGGAGTATCTACGAGCAGTACTTC. It codes for CASSLPSGSIYEQYF. This chain uses TRBV11-2 with TRBJ2-7; TRBD2 aligns across 10 bases. CDR1 SGHAT and CDR2 FQNNGV come from the germline V gene. V shed 2 bases, J shed 3 bases, and the junction held 4 bases outside the gene matches. The CDR3 is made up of 15 amino acids.

The gene calls are TRBV5-4 and TRBJ1-2; no firm D call. Germline CDR1 SGHNT, CDR2 YYREEE (reference sequence). Trimming took off 0 bases at V and 8 bases at J, with 14 bases between the two ends. The CDR3 contains 14 residues. This CDR3 is CASSLVRTFEGYTF. The CDR3, as DNA: TGTGCCAGCAGCTTGGTACGGACCTTCGAGGGCTACACCTTC.

The V and J genes are TRBV11-2 and TRBJ2-1; 9 bases are a match to TRBD1. V gave up 5 bases and J gave up 7 bases; unmatched junction bases: 0. The germline V gene has CDR1 SGHAT and CDR2 FQNNGV. The CDR3 has 12 residues. CDR3 protein: CASSGTGNEQFF. CDR3 nucleotide sequence: TGTGCCAGCAGCGGGACAGGGAATGAGCAGTTCTTC.

The rearrangement uses TRBV12-3 or TRBV12-4 and TRBJ2-7; no clear D gene. The CDR3 is made up of 14 amino acids. V was pared by 1 base and J by 3 bases, with 10 bases between. The CDR3 bases are TGTGCCAGCAGTTTAGGGGTCAGCTTCTACGAGCAGTACTTC. This sequence encodes CASSLGVSFYEQYF.

The sample holds a few counts of this clonotype. The gene calls are TRBV6-5 and TRBJ1-2; no clear D. V lost 2 bases and J lost 8, with 9 bases in between. The CDR3 spans 12 residues. Germline V lookup: CDR1 MNHEY, CDR2 SVGAGI. CDR3 region: CASSYGDYGYTF. CDR3 nucleotide sequence: TGTGCCAGCAGTTACGGAGATTACGGCTACACCTTC.

This clonotype was detected only a few times. V is TRBV7-3 and J is TRBJ2-4; 14 bases are a match to TRBD2. There are 16 residues in the CDR3. With 5 bases clipped from V and 3 bases from J, the junction kept 3 bases outside the gene matches. The V gene's germline CDR1 is SGHTA and CDR2 FQGTGA. As DNA, the CDR3 is TGTGCCAGCAGCCGTGGGACTAGCGGGGGCAAAAACATTCAGTACTTC. Its protein is CASSRGTSGGKNIQYF. Full variable domain (outside the CDR3, taken from reference TRBV7-3 and TRBJ2-4): GAGVSQTPSNKVTEKGKYVELRCDPISGHTALYWYRQSLGQGPEFLIYFQGTGAADDSGLPNDRFFAVRPEGSVSTLKIQRTERGDSAVYLCASSRGTSGGKNIQYFGAGTRLSVL.

CDR3 in amino acids: CASSLTGTGGLTGELFF. The CDR3 bases are TGTGCCAGCAGCTTAACTGGTACAGGGGGACTGACCGGGGAGCTGTTTTTT. The V gene is TRBV7-2, the J gene TRBJ2-2; 8 bases map to TRBD1. Germline V CDR1 and CDR2: SGHTA, FQGNSA. This CDR3 is 17 amino acids long. J was trimmed by 5 bases and V by 2 bases; bases with no gene match: 10.

This clonotype was recorded at least ten times. The J gene is TRBJ2-7, the V gene TRBV7-8; TRBD2 aligns across 7 bases. Germline V lookup: CDR1 SGHVS, CDR2 FQNEAQ. V dropped 7 bases and J dropped 2; count of bases not matched to a gene: 8. The CDR3 covers 14 residues. Written as DNA, the CDR3 is TGTGCCAGCACAAGCGGGCGGGAGCCCTACGAGCAGTACTTC. This translates into CASTSGREPYEQYF.

The chain uses TRBV4-2 and TRBJ1-1, with D possibly being TRBD1 (5 bases). Germline loops: CDR1 LGHNA, CDR2 YNFKEQ. With 2 bases removed from V and 3 bases from J, the gap between germline ends came to 13 bases. CDR3 length: 15 amino acids. CDR3 region: CASSQTDIRDTEAFF. The CDR3 nucleotides read TGTGCCAGCAGCCAAACGGACATCAGGGACACTGAAGCTTTCTTT.

The chain joins TRBV28 to TRBJ1-2; D might be TRBD1 (5 bases). This CDR3 is built from 18 residues. Trimming pared 5 bases from V and 0 bases from J, leaving 22 bases between. The V gene's germline CDR1 is MDHEN and CDR2 SYDVKM. In nucleotides, the CDR3 is TGTGCCAGCAGTCTAACAGGAGCCCCGGGCTTCGCTAACTATGGCTACACCTTC. Translation: CASSLTGAPGFANYGYTF.

The gene calls are TRBV25-1 and TRBJ1-1, with D hard to call. The germline V and J ends were trimmed by 4 bases and 0 bases, with 9 bases remaining between them. Germline assignment: CDR1 MGHDK and CDR2 SYGVNS. This CDR3 is 14 amino acids long. The CDR3 here is CASSVDLLNTEAFF. CDR3 bases: TGTGCCAGCAGTGTGGACCTTTTGAACACTGAAGCTTTCTTT.

A few counts support this clonotype. The rearrangement joins TRBV7-3 to TRBJ2-1; no definite D call. The V end was cut by 6 bases, the J end by 7 bases, with 7 bases between. Germline values: CDR1 SGHTA, CDR2 FQGTGA. The CDR3 consists of 11 residues. The CDR3 here is CASRGNNEQFF. The CDR3 nucleotides are TGTGCCAGCAGGGGTAATAATGAGCAGTTCTTC.

As DNA, the CDR3 is TGTGCCAGCGGCGGATACGTAGGCATAAACACCGGGGAGCTGTTTTTT. Translated, it gives CASGGYVGINTGELFF. The J gene is TRBJ2-2, the V gene TRBV27; D remains ambiguous. The CDR3 covers 16 residues. Germline CDR1 and CDR2: MNHEY and SMNVEV (reference sequence). V shed 8 bases and J shed 2 bases, with 18 bases lying between them.

The chain combines TRBV24-1 with TRBJ1-5; D perhaps matches TRBD1 (6 bases). V lost 7 bases to trimming and J lost 7 bases, with 16 bases between them. CDR1 and CDR2 (germline): KGHDR, SFDVKD. The CDR3 runs to 14 residues. The CDR3 is CATSGSGARQPQHF. The CDR3 DNA reads as TGTGCCACCAGCGGCTCGGGGGCGCGACAGCCCCAGCATTTT.

This clonotype showed up just a few times. The chain couples TRBV7-3 to TRBJ2-2; 8 nucleotides match TRBD2. Trimming removed 4 bases from V and 5 bases from J; junction bases left unmatched: 3. The CDR3 consists of 14 residues. The germline V gene encodes CDR1 SGHTA and CDR2 FQGTGA. CDR3 sequence: CASSSLAGTGELFF. For the CDR3, the DNA is TGTGCCAGCAGCTCGTTAGCGGGAACCGGGGAGCTGTTTTTT.

This clonotype was observed a handful of times. V usage is TRBV5-1 and J usage is TRBJ2-1; maybe TRBD1 (5 bases). Germline-derived CDR1 and CDR2 are SGHRS and YFSETQ. This CDR3 is 14 amino acids long. Trimming took off 1 base at V and 8 bases at J, with 13 bases between the two ends. The CDR3 sequence is CASSLRGKGYEQFF. CDR3 nucleotides: TGCGCCAGCAGCTTGAGGGGAAAAGGTTATGAGCAGTTCTTC.

The genes are TRBV18 and TRBJ1-1, with a tentative D call TRBD1 (5 bases). The CDR3 extends over 16 amino acids. In germline, CDR1 is KGHSH, CDR2 LQKENI. Trimming removed 3 bases at V and 0 bases at J, with 14 bases between. DNA of the CDR3: TGTGCCAGCTCACCGCGGGACGGCGAAATGAACACTGAAGCTTTCTTT. Amino acid sequence: CASSPRDGEMNTEAFF.

The chain uses TRBV12-3 or TRBV12-4 and TRBJ2-5; D gene ambiguous. V was shortened by 3 bases and J by 0 bases, with 11 bases between the two germline ends. The CDR3 loop spans 15 amino acids. As DNA, the CDR3 is TGTGCCAGCAGTTTGATTAGGCAGGACCAAGAGACCCAGTACTTC. It encodes CASSLIRQDQETQYF.

This clonotype was recorded a few times. This chain connects TRBV12-3 or TRBV12-4 to TRBJ2-6; TRBD2 might be the D (6 bases). V was shortened by 1 base and J by 3 bases, with 10 bases between the two germline ends. The CDR3 consists of 16 residues. In DNA, the CDR3 is TGTGCCAGCAGTTTAGAATGGGGGGTTGGGGCCAACGTCCTGACTTTC. It is translated as CASSLEWGVGANVLTF.